The 28 T cell receptor beta chains presented below share a single source sample, sequenced in a study of blood T cells in healthy people across ages. Using a J-beta primer mix together with a sample-barcoded 5' primer, a second PCR was run for roughly 7 to 12 cycles. TCRdb re-derived calls from the 5' RACE reads in MiXCR, one entry per CDR3 protein. The top ten clones hold under 9% of a sample with roughly 500,000 distinct CDR3 sequences, 20% to 30% of them seen once. The same sample was also used in a study of T cells of mothers and their children.

Sequencing used blood. These TCRs come from a boy younger than 18 in good health.

This rearrangement joins TRBV3-1 to TRBJ2-7; D is uncertain. Germline V gives CDR1 LGHDT, CDR2 YNNKEL (reference sequence). This CDR3 is 13 amino acids long. The V gene lost 5 bases and the J gene lost 2 bases, with 10 bases spanning the gap. In DNA, the CDR3 is TGTGCCAGCAGCTGGGATTCCGCCTACGAGCAGTACTTC. Protein product: CASSWDSAYEQYF.

This clonotype was seen more than once but under ten times. The chain uses TRBV20-1 and TRBJ2-3, with TRBD2 identical over 7 bases. Germline CDR1 and CDR2: DFQATT and SNEGSKA (reference sequence). The trim removed 5 bases at V and 0 bases at J, leaving 26 bases unmatched. The CDR3 covers 21 residues. CDR3 amino acids: CSADRREGGAGAFLSTDTQYF. The CDR3, as DNA: TGCAGTGCTGACCGTAGGGAAGGAGGCGCGGGAGCCTTTCTTAGCACAGATACGCAGTATTTT.

This clonotype has just a few counts. The gene calls are TRBV27 and TRBJ1-4; D is perhaps TRBD1 (5 bases). V was cut by 6 bases and J by 10 bases, with 24 bases left in between. Germline V CDR1 and CDR2: MNHEY, SMNVEV (reference sequence). The CDR3 runs 16 residues. In DNA form, the CDR3 reads TGTGCCAGCAGCTACTACGACTCCGGGACGTCGGGAAAACTGTTTTTT. This translates into CASSYYDSGTSGKLFF.

The chain links TRBV7-9 to TRBJ2-3; the match to TRBD1 covers 8 bases. This CDR3 is 15 amino acids long. CDR1 and CDR2 (germline): SEHNR, FQNEAQ (reference sequence). Trimming took 3 bases from V and 4 from J; bases not matched to a gene: 6. In DNA, the CDR3 is TGTGCCAGCAGCTTTCCGACAGGGGAGCCAGATACGCAGTATTTT. Its translation is CASSFPTGEPDTQYF.

This clonotype was detected only a few times. The CDR3 spells CASSPSGGADTQYF. CDR3 in DNA: TGTGCCAGCAGCCCGAGCGGGGGGGCGGATACGCAGTATTTT. The rearrangement joins TRBV28 to TRBJ2-3; 10 bases are a match to TRBD2. V lost 6 bases, J lost 6 bases, and 6 bases stayed unmatched. This CDR3 has 14 residues. CDR1 and CDR2 (germline): MDHEN, SYDVKM.

This clonotype was detected many times. The CDR3 loop is CASSLPSGTYNEQFF. The CDR3 bases are TGTGCCAGCAGTTTGCCTAGCGGGACATACAATGAGCAGTTCTTC. The chain uses TRBV12-3 or TRBV12-4 and TRBJ2-1, with 9 bases that match TRBD2. V was clipped by 3 bases and J by 4 bases; unmatched bases: 4. The CDR3 consists of 15 residues.

V is TRBV29-1 and J is TRBJ2-3, with TRBD2 matching 10 bases. CDR1 SQVTM and CDR2 ANQGSEA come from the germline V gene. CDR3 length: 15 residues. Unmatched junction bases numbered 8, after V lost 5 bases and J lost 3 bases. The CDR3 sequence: CSVHKRGGRTDTQYF. CDR3 bases: TGCAGCGTTCACAAGCGGGGGGGAAGGACAGATACGCAGTATTTT.

This clonotype was counted between two and nine times. CDR3 amino acids: CARGDRGSYEQYF. The CDR3 bases are TGTGCCCGAGGGGACAGGGGCTCCTACGAGCAGTACTTC. V usage is TRBV7-4 and J usage is TRBJ2-7; TRBD1 matches at 10 bases. Trimming took 11 bases from V and 0 from J; bases not matched to a gene: 4. The CDR3 runs to 13 residues. Germline lookup yields CDR1 SGHVT and CDR2 SQSDAQ.

V and J are TRBV7-2 and TRBJ1-1; D not certain. The CDR3 sequence is 11 residues long. Germline CDR1 is SGHTA and CDR2 is FQGNSA. The ends were cut back, 4 bases at V and 11 bases at J, with 11 bases in the middle. Here the CDR3 DNA reads TGTGCCAGCAGCTCTACTATAGAGGCTTTCTTT. It codes for CASSSTIEAFF.

This clonotype was recorded a few times. This chain uses TRBV20-1 with TRBJ1-1; D unresolved. The germline V gene encodes CDR1 DFQATT and CDR2 SNEGSKA (reference sequence). This CDR3 is 14 amino acids long. The V gene lost 2 bases and the J gene lost 6 bases, with 16 bases spanning the gap. CDR3 amino acids: CSARPRPRVPEAFF. CDR3 coding DNA: TGCAGTGCTAGACCAAGGCCCCGAGTCCCTGAAGCTTTCTTT.

The table lists this clonotype with a few counts. The chain has TRBV7-9 and TRBJ1-1; 9 bases line up with TRBD1. The V gene end was trimmed by 1 base and the J gene end by 2 bases; junction bases not matched to a gene: 5. CDR1 is SEHNR and CDR2 is FQNEAQ in the germline V gene (reference sequence). CDR3 length equals 16 residues. The CDR3 DNA sequence: TGTGCCAGCAGCTTAGGGACAGGGGCCTACAACACTGAAGCTTTCTTT. It specifies CASSLGTGAYNTEAFF.

The chain carries TRBV12-3 or TRBV12-4 and TRBJ2-2; D is unresolved. V shed 3 bases and J shed 3 bases, with 8 bases lying between them. This CDR3 has 14 residues. The CDR3 spells CASSFGGDTGELFF. CDR3 nucleotides: TGTGCCAGCAGTTTCGGTGGGGACACCGGGGAGCTGTTTTTT.

This chain uses TRBV24-1 with TRBJ2-5; D might be TRBD1 (6 bases). V was clipped by 1 base and J by 3 bases, with 14 bases between them. The CDR3 is 16 amino acids. Germline CDR1 is KGHDR and CDR2 is SFDVKD. The CDR3 loop reads CATSDLQGRGEETQYF. In DNA form, the CDR3 reads TGTGCCACCAGTGATTTACAGGGTCGAGGTGAAGAGACCCAGTACTTC.

The chain has TRBV2 and TRBJ2-5; the match to TRBD2 covers 7 bases. The CDR3 is 13 amino acids. Per germline, CDR1 SNHLY and CDR2 FYNNEI. V shed 7 bases and J 5 bases; nucleotides not matched to a gene: 7. The CDR3 bases are TGTGCCAGCAAATGGGAGGGCCTGGAGACCCAGTACTTC. Protein: CASKWEGLETQYF.

This clonotype appeared a few times. The CDR3: CASIRGVVSSEQYF. DNA of the CDR3: TGTGCCAGCATCCGAGGGGTTGTAAGCAGCGAGCAGTACTTC. V and J are TRBV6-6 and TRBJ2-7; D tentatively reads TRBD1 or TRBD2 (5 bases each). From germline, CDR1 is MNHNY and CDR2 SVGAGI (reference sequence). Trimming stripped 7 bases from V and 6 bases from J, with 19 bases between. The CDR3 consists of 14 residues.

The genes are TRBV20-1 and TRBJ2-1; TRBD1 agrees at 11 bases. In germline, CDR1 is DFQATT, CDR2 SNEGSKA (reference sequence). This CDR3 has 15 residues. The ends lost 2 bases at V and 9 bases at J; junction bases unmatched: 9. The CDR3 bases are TGCAGTGCTAGACGGGCCGGGACAGGGGGTGGTGAGCAGTTCTTC. It yields the protein CSARRAGTGGGEQFF.

This clonotype came up a few times. J is TRBJ1-4 and V is TRBV4-2; 11 bases agree with TRBD1. The germline V gene encodes CDR1 LGHNA and CDR2 YNFKEQ. The CDR3 spans 15 residues. Trimming cost V 4 bases and J 8 bases; bases outside gene matches: 6. The CDR3 nucleotides are TGTGCCAGCAGCCCCCAGGGACAGGGGGAGGAAAAACTGTTTTTT. Its translation: CASSPQGQGEEKLFF.

The chain recombines TRBV7-9 with TRBJ2-2, with D possibly being TRBD1 or TRBD2 (6 bases each). V dropped 11 bases and J dropped 2 bases, with 21 bases sitting between them. The CDR3 totals 16 residues. Germline V lookup: CDR1 SEHNR, CDR2 FQNEAQ (reference sequence). The DNA of the CDR3 is TGTGCCCTACTTAGGGGGGTAAAGGATAACACCGGGGAGCTGTTTTTT. It is translated as CALLRGVKDNTGELFF.

This clonotype appeared a single time. This sequence joins TRBV4-3 and TRBJ2-1, with D possibly TRBD2 on 6 matching bases. V was pared by 2 bases and J by 2 bases, with 10 bases between. The germline gives CDR1 LGHNA, CDR2 YSLEER. CDR3 length: 15 residues. The DNA of the CDR3 is TGCGCCAGCAGCCAACTCGGGAGCACCTACAATGAGCAGTTCTTC. This sequence encodes CASSQLGSTYNEQFF.

The chain has TRBV6-1 and TRBJ1-3; the D gene is possibly TRBD1 (5 bases). Germline values: CDR1 MNHNS, CDR2 SASEGT. The CDR3 is 14 amino acids. Trimming removed 6 bases from V and 0 bases from J, with 9 bases in between. Here the CDR3 DNA reads TGTGCCAGCAGCGGGACGTCCTCTGGAAACACCATATATTTT. It yields the protein CASSGTSSGNTIYF.

The J gene is TRBJ1-2, the V gene TRBV4-3; a weak D match, TRBD1 (5 bases). The CDR3 spans 15 residues. CDR1 and CDR2 from the germline V gene are LGHNA and YSLEER. V was trimmed by 4 bases and J by 3 bases, leaving 15 bases between them. The CDR3 loop reads CASSRGAGRDYGYTF. CDR3 nucleotides: TGCGCCAGCAGCCGTGGGGCCGGGAGAGACTATGGCTACACCTTC.

V and J are TRBV28 and TRBJ1-2; perhaps TRBD1 as D (6 bases). CDR1 MDHEN and CDR2 SYDVKM come from the germline V gene. V was shortened by 5 bases and J by 3 bases, with 13 bases between the two germline ends. The CDR3 runs to 14 residues. The CDR3 reads CASSGTGTHYGYTF. The CDR3 coding sequence is TGTGCCAGCAGTGGTACAGGGACTCACTATGGCTACACCTTC.

The chain joins TRBV6-5 to TRBJ1-2; TRBD1 matches at 7 bases. CDR3 size: 16 residues. Germline lookup yields CDR1 MNHEY and CDR2 SVGAGI. V was clipped by 0 bases and J by 7 bases; unmatched bases: 11. CDR3: CASSYSGGLTERGYTF. In DNA form, the CDR3 reads TGTGCCAGCAGTTACTCAGGGGGCCTAACCGAACGTGGCTACACCTTC.

This clonotype was seen more than once but under ten times. The V and J genes are TRBV28 and TRBJ2-5; 7 nucleotides align to TRBD1. The J call is uncertain, as TRBJ2-7 better fits the DNA end. The CDR3 covers 15 residues. Germline CDR1 reads MDHEN; CDR2 reads SYDVKM. CDR3 sequence (DNA): TGTGCCAGCAGGATAGCCGGGACAGTCGTCCACGAGCAGTACTTC. Translating gives CASRIAGTVVHEQYF.

The J gene is TRBJ1-1, the V gene TRBV29-1; D is undetermined. The CDR3 is made up of 11 amino acids. Per the germline V gene, CDR1 is SQVTM and CDR2 is ANQGSEA. Trimming cost V 7 bases and J 1 base, with 7 bases left between them. For the CDR3, the DNA is TGCAGCGGTACGGGGAACACTGAAGCTTTCTTT. It encodes CSGTGNTEAFF.

This clonotype was counted only a few times. This sequence joins TRBV4-1 and TRBJ2-5; perhaps TRBD2 as D (6 bases). The CDR3 loop spans 15 amino acids. The germline gives CDR1 MGHRA, CDR2 YSYEKL. V lost 2 bases, J lost 1 base, and 11 bases lay in between. CDR3 DNA sequence: TGCGCCAGCAGCCAAACTCCGGGGGTCCAAGAGACCCAGTACTTC. Its protein product is CASSQTPGVQETQYF.

The V and J genes are TRBV12-3 or TRBV12-4 and TRBJ2-7; D might be TRBD1 or TRBD2, each matching 5 bases. Trimming took 3 bases from V and 6 from J, leaving 9 bases between them. The CDR3 is made up of 12 amino acids. CDR3 DNA sequence: TGTGCCAGCAGTTTCCCCGGGGCCGAGCAGTACTTC. Its translation is CASSFPGAEQYF.

In its sample, this clonotype was seen a few times. The chain links TRBV5-5 to TRBJ2-5, with 8 bases fitting TRBD1. After removal of 0 bases from V and 4 bases from J, the junction contained 5 bases not matched to a gene. This CDR3 contains 15 residues. Germline loops: CDR1 SGHKS, CDR2 YYEKEE (reference sequence). CDR3 protein: CASSLGQGSRETQYF. The DNA for the CDR3 is TGTGCCAGCAGCTTGGGACAGGGGTCGAGAGAGACCCAGTACTTC.